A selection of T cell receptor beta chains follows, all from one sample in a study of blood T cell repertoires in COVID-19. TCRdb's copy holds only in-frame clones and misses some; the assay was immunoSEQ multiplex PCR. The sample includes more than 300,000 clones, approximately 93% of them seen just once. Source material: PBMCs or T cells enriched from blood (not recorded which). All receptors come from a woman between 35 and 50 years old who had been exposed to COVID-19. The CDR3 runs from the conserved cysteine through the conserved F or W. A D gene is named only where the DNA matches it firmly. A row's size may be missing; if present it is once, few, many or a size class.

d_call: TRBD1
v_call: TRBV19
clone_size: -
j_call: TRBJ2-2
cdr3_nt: TGTGCCAGTAGAACCGGGACAGGACCCTCTGGGGAGCTGTTTTTT
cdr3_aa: CASRTGTGPSGELFF

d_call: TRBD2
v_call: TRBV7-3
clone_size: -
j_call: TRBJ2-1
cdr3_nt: TGTGCCTCCCAAGTATCGCGGGAGTACAATGAGCAGTTCTTC
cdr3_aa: CASQVSREYNEQFF

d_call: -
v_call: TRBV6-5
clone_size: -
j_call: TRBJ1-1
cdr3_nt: TGTGCCAGCACCAACAACAGGAACACTGAAGCTTTCTTT
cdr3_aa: CASTNNRNTEAFF

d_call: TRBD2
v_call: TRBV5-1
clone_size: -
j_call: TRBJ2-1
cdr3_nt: TGCGCCAGCAGCTTGGAACTAGCGTACCCAGGGGAGCAGTTCTTC
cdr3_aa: CASSLELAYPGEQFF

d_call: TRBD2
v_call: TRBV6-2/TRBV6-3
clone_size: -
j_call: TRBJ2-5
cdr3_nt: TGTGCCAGCAGTTACGGTAGCGGGAGGGCCTTCGGGGAGACCCAGTACTTC
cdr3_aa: CASSYGSGRAFGETQYF

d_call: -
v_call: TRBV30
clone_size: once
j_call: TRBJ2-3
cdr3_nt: TGTGCCTGGAGTTCCGGGGGTACGACAGATACGCAGTATTTT
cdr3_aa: CAWSSGGTTDTQYF

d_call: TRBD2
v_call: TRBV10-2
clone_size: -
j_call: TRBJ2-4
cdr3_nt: TGCGCCAGCAGGGGGGCGGGAGGCAAAAACATTCAGTACTTC
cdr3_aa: CASRGAGGKNIQYF

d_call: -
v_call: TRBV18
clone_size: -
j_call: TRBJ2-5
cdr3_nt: TGTGCCAGCTCACCCGAGCGGGAGACCCAGTACTTC
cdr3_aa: CASSPERETQYF

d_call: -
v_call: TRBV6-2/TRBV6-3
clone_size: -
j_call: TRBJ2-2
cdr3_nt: TGTGCCAGCAGTTACTCGACAGCCACCGGGGAGCTGTTTTTT
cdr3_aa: CASSYSTATGELFF

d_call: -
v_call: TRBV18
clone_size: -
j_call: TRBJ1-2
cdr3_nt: TGTGCCAGCTCCGCGCGTGCGCAGGGTGGCTACACCTTC
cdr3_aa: CASSARAQGGYTF

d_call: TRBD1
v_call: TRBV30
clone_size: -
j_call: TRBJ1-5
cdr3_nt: TGTGCCTGGAGTGTATCGGGACAGGGAGTGAGACAGCCCCAGCATTTT
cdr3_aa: CAWSVSGQGVRQPQHF

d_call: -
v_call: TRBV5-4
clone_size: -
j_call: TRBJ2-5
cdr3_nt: TGTGCCAGCAGCGCTTTAGGGGGGGCACGGCAAGAGACCCAGTACTTC
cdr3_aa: CASSALGGARQETQYF

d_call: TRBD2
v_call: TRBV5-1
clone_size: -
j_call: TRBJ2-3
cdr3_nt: TGCGCCAGCAGCTCAACTAGCGGGGTTGGAGATACGCAGTATTTT
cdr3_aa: CASSSTSGVGDTQYF

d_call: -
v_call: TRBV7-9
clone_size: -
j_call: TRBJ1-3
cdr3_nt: TGTGCCAGCAGCTTTTTCATCCCGAGCTCTGGAAACACCATATATTTT
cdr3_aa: CASSFFIPSSGNTIYF

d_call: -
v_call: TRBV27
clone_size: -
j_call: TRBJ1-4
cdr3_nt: TGTGCCAGCAGTACCTATTTCCGGGAGCATGAAAAACTGTTTTTT
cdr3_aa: CASSTYFREHEKLFF

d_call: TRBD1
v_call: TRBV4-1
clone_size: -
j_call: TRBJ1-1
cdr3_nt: TGCGCCAGCAGCCAAGGACAGGGACGGAACACTGAAGCTTTCTTT
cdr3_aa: CASSQGQGRNTEAFF

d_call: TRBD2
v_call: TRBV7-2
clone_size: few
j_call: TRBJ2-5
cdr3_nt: TGTGCCAGCAGCTTAGGACTGTCGCTAGCGGGAGCGACCCAGTACTTC
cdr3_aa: CASSLGLSLAGATQYF